This passage covers 21 T cell receptor beta chains from one sample sequenced in a study of shared clonotypes between healthy human individuals. Naivety among CD8 cells was defined by CD45RO negativity and positive CCR7 selection, thereby excluding terminally differentiated effector memory CD45RA+ cells. Data came from immunoSEQ multiplex PCR; TCRdb stores just in-frame clones and leaves some out. The data contain under 1 million clones, roughly 96% of them singletons. Source material: naive CD8+ T cells sorted from blood. These receptors were taken from a man aged 25 to 40 in good health.

A single count supports this clone. The chain joins TRBV27 to TRBJ2-5, with D hard to call. Germline V gene sequence: CDR1 MNHEY, CDR2 SMNVEV (reference sequence). Trimming took off 8 bases at V and 5 bases at J, with 9 bases between the two ends. The CDR3 loop spans 11 amino acids. The CDR3 nucleotides read TGTGCCAGCGGCATTTGGGAGACCCAGTACTTC. This sequence encodes CASGIWETQYF.

The genes are TRBV5-4 and TRBJ1-1; D is unresolved. V lost 2 bases, J lost 3 bases, and 5 bases lay in between. The V gene's germline CDR1 is SGHNT and CDR2 YYREEE (reference sequence). The CDR3 totals 12 residues. CDR3 in amino acids: CASSFHDTEAFF. CDR3 in DNA: TGTGCCAGCAGCTTTCATGACACTGAAGCTTTCTTT.

V and J are TRBV6-4 and TRBJ1-4; D gene unclear. This CDR3 region has 15 residues. The germline V gene has CDR1 MRHNA and CDR2 SNTAGT. The V end was cut by 4 bases, the J end by 0 bases, with 9 bases between. In nucleotides, the CDR3 is TGTGCCAGCAGTGTTCACCATGCAACTAATGAAAAACTGTTTTTT. It is translated as CASSVHHATNEKLFF.

The gene calls are TRBV4-3 and TRBJ1-1; a possible D gene is TRBD1 (5 bases). Germline V gene data show CDR1 as LGHNA and CDR2 as YSLEER. This CDR3 has 16 residues. Between the trimmed V and J ends, which lost 0 bases and 4 bases, there was a span of 15 bases. CDR3 loop: CASSQDREGPGTEAFF. The CDR3 DNA sequence: TGCGCCAGCAGCCAAGATCGGGAGGGGCCGGGCACTGAAGCTTTCTTT.

The chain uses TRBV2 and TRBJ2-7; D gene unclear. V was cut by 2 bases and J by 3 bases, with 8 bases left in between. Germline CDR1 is SNHLY and CDR2 is FYNNEI. CDR3 length: 13 residues. CDR3 bases: TGTGCCAGCAGTGAAACGACACGCTACGAGCAGTACTTC. This codes for CASSETTRYEQYF.

The chain has TRBV6-1 and TRBJ2-7, with 9 bases aligning to TRBD1. Germline CDR1 MNHNS, CDR2 SASEGT. The CDR3 totals 15 residues. After removal of 6 bases from V and 4 bases from J, the junction contained 10 bases not matched to a gene. The CDR3 nucleotides are TGTGCCAGCAGAGGTAGTCGGGACAGGGTTTACGAGCAGTACTTC. It yields the protein CASRGSRDRVYEQYF.

The genes are TRBV5-1 and TRBJ2-7; D is undetermined. The CDR3 runs to 14 residues. V was trimmed by 1 base and J by 4 bases, leaving 12 bases between them. Germline CDR1 and CDR2: SGHRS and YFSETQ. The CDR3 region is CASSLRLLLYEQYF. CDR3 nucleotides: TGCGCCAGCAGCTTGAGGCTACTCCTTTACGAGCAGTACTTC.

This chain uses TRBV13 with TRBJ2-7, with 12 bases matching TRBD1. The V segment lost 4 bases and the J segment 7 bases; nucleotides outside the gene matches: 11. Looked up from germline, CDR1 is PRHDT and CDR2 is FYEKMQ (reference sequence). CDR3 length: 16 residues. The DNA for the CDR3 is TGTGCCAGCAGCTCGCCCCGGGACAGGGGGCCGGGGGAGCAGTACTTC. Amino acids: CASSSPRDRGPGEQYF.

With regard to this clone: At one end the junction does not follow the germline gene, possibly because of a read error. This chain connects TRBV7-7 to TRBJ1-4; TRBD1 matches 11 bases. From germline, CDR1 is SSHAT and CDR2 FNYEAQ (reference sequence). The CDR3 sequence is 18 residues long. CDR3 sequence reads: CASSLGQGATPFNEKLFF. The CDR3 DNA reads TGTGCTAGCAGCCTCGGACAGGGGGCGACCCCATTCAATGAAAAACTGTTTTTT. Supplemented by reference TRBV7-7 and TRBJ1-4, the full variable domain reads GAGVSQSPRYKVTKRGQDVTLRCDPISSHATLYWYQQALGQGPEFLTYFNYEAQPDKSGLPSDRFSAERPEGSISTLTIQRTEQRDSAMYRCASSLGQGATPFNEKLFFGSGTQLSVL.

The V call is TRBV10-3, the J call TRBJ1-2, with a tentative D call TRBD1 (5 bases). Trimming pared 7 bases from V and 4 bases from J, leaving 16 bases between. Germline V gene lookup returns CDR1 ENHRY and CDR2 SYGVKD. CDR3 length equals 14 residues. In DNA, the CDR3 is TGTGCCATCACCCCAGACGGGGGTACCTATGGCTACACCTTC. Its protein is CAITPDGGTYGYTF.

The genes are TRBV27 and TRBJ2-7; possible D gene TRBD2, 6 bases. In germline, CDR1 is MNHEY, CDR2 SMNVEV (reference sequence). V was clipped by 3 bases and J by 6 bases, with 15 bases between them. The CDR3 loop spans 14 amino acids. The CDR3 loop reads CASSFAGRDGEQYF. In DNA form, the CDR3 reads TGTGCCAGCAGTTTTGCGGGACGGGATGGCGAGCAGTACTTC.

Details on this clone: At one end the junction does not follow the germline gene, possibly because of a read error. The chain links TRBV5-4 to TRBJ2-1; D remains ambiguous. The CDR3 spans 11 residues. Germline assignment: CDR1 SGHNT and CDR2 YYREEE (reference sequence). CDR3 nucleotide sequence: TGTGCCAGCAGCTCCGACAATGAGCAGTTCTTC. Residues: CASSSDNEQFF.

CDR3 region: CASTGTGWGTDTQYF. CDR3 bases: TGTGCCAGTACCGGGACAGGGTGGGGCACAGATACGCAGTATTTT. V is TRBV19 and J is TRBJ2-3; 9 bases are shared with TRBD1. Germline lookup yields CDR1 LNHDA and CDR2 SQIVND (reference sequence). The CDR3 totals 15 residues. The junction had 6 bases not matched to a gene; V was cut back by 7 bases and J by 1 base.

This clone was seen only once. The chain employs TRBV7-9 and TRBJ2-1; TRBD2 is a possible D gene (5 bases). V was clipped by 5 bases and J by 7 bases, with 18 bases between them. Germline assignment: CDR1 SEHNR and CDR2 FQNEAQ (reference sequence). The CDR3 length is 15 residues. The CDR3 bases are TGTGCCAGCAGCCCGACGGTAATACGGAGGAATGAGCAGTTCTTC. Amino acids: CASSPTVIRRNEQFF.

The chain has TRBV19 and TRBJ2-7, with 9 positions matching TRBD1. V shed 4 bases, J shed 1 base, and the junction held 5 bases outside the gene matches. Looked up from germline, CDR1 is LNHDA and CDR2 is SQIVND (reference sequence). The CDR3 loop spans 15 amino acids. CDR3 bases: TGTGCCAGTAGTACCCCGGGACAGGGATCCTACGAGCAGTACTTC. Residues: CASSTPGQGSYEQYF.

CDR3 loop: CASSLGATRSTDTQYF. CDR3 DNA sequence: TGTGCCAGCAGCTTAGGGGCGACACGGAGCACAGATACGCAGTATTTT. This chain uses TRBV11-2 with TRBJ2-3; no reliable D call. V lost 1 base and J 0 bases, leaving 11 bases between the germline ends. Germline lookup yields CDR1 SGHAT and CDR2 FQNNGV. CDR3 length equals 16 residues.

The V gene is TRBV5-6, the J gene TRBJ2-1; possibly TRBD1 for D (5 bases). V dropped 4 bases and J dropped 4 bases, with 9 bases sitting between them. The CDR3 runs to 13 residues. Per germline, CDR1 SGHDT and CDR2 YYEEEE. DNA of the CDR3: TGTGCCAGCAGCCTGACAGTTTACAATGAGCAGTTCTTC. It is translated as CASSLTVYNEQFF.

This chain's CDR3 is CASSLEPPGYNQPQHF. CDR3 nucleotides: TGCGCCAGCAGCCTAGAACCACCAGGATACAATCAGCCCCAGCATTTT. The chain joins TRBV4-1 to TRBJ1-5; D not resolved. This CDR3 spans 16 amino acids. CDR1 and CDR2 (germline): MGHRA, YSYEKL. The ends were cut back, 4 bases at V and 3 bases at J, with 16 bases in the middle.

In its sample, this clone was seen once. The chain is built from TRBV9 and TRBJ2-1, with D maybe TRBD2 (6 bases). V dropped 0 bases and J dropped 8 bases, with 9 bases sitting between them. CDR3 size: 13 residues. Germline CDR1 is SGDLS and CDR2 is YYNGEE. CDR3 bases: TGTGCCAGCAGCGTAGCCGGGACTGATGAGCAGTTCTTC. Protein product: CASSVAGTDEQFF.

The chain uses TRBV5-1 and TRBJ2-3; D is unclear. V was clipped by 5 bases and J by 5 bases, with 18 bases between them. Germline loops: CDR1 SGHRS, CDR2 YFSETQ. The CDR3 contains 15 residues. In nucleotides, the CDR3 is TGCGCCAGCAGGATGGTAGGCAACCTGATAGATACGCAGTATTTT. This sequence encodes CASRMVGNLIDTQYF.

The V gene is TRBV25-1, the J gene TRBJ2-7; D possibly corresponds to TRBD1 (6 bases). The CDR3 contains 14 residues. CDR1 and CDR2 (germline): MGHDK, SYGVNS. The V gene lost 3 bases and the J gene lost 3 bases, with 12 bases spanning the gap. The CDR3 sequence: CASSDSPQGYEQYF. The CDR3 DNA sequence: TGTGCCAGCAGTGACTCCCCACAGGGCTACGAGCAGTACTTC.